This is a list of T cell receptor beta chains from one sample in a study of shared clonotypes between healthy human individuals. Some clones are missing from TCRdb's copy, which holds only in-frame ones; the method was immunoSEQ multiplex PCR. The table shows a few hundred thousand clones, with approximately 79% occurring only once. The specimen was memory CD4+ T cells sorted from blood. The receptors were sampled from a man between 25 and 39 years old in good health. The CDR3 runs from the conserved cysteine through the conserved F or W. D genes are given only for firm matches. Some rows have no size entry. The others give once, few or many, or a class for an expanded clone.

v_call: TRBV25-1; cdr3_length: 15; clone_size: NA; d_call: NA; j_call: TRBJ1-2; cdr3_nt: TGTGCCAGCCGAATGGGGACCTCGCCTAACTATGGCTACACCTTC; cdr3_aa: CASRMGTSPNYGYTF
v_call: TRBV7-2; cdr3_length: 15; clone_size: many; d_call: TRBD1; j_call: TRBJ2-1; cdr3_nt: TGTGCCAGCAGCTTAGGCCCGGGACAGTACAATGAGCAGTTCTTC; cdr3_aa: CASSLGPGQYNEQFF
v_call: TRBV14; cdr3_length: 11; clone_size: NA; d_call: NA; j_call: TRBJ2-7; cdr3_nt: TGTGCCAGCGGACAGTACTACGAGCAGTACTTC; cdr3_aa: CASGQYYEQYF
v_call: TRBV5-4; cdr3_length: 18; clone_size: NA; d_call: TRBD2; j_call: TRBJ2-3; cdr3_nt: TGTGCCAGCACCAACCTCGCGGGAGGTCCCCAGGGCACAGATACGCAGTATTTT; cdr3_aa: CASTNLAGGPQGTDTQYF
v_call: TRBV18; cdr3_length: 15; clone_size: once; d_call: NA; j_call: TRBJ1-1; cdr3_nt: TGTGCCAGCTCACCACCATTTGCCGGGGGGACTGAAGCTTTCTTT; cdr3_aa: CASSPPFAGGTEAFF
v_call: TRBV28; cdr3_length: 15; clone_size: NA; d_call: NA; j_call: TRBJ1-5; cdr3_nt: TGTGCCAGCAGCCCTAGGAGGCAGAACCGTAAGCCCCAGCATTTT; cdr3_aa: CASSPRRQNRKPQHF
v_call: TRBV28; cdr3_length: 13; clone_size: NA; d_call: NA; j_call: TRBJ2-7; cdr3_nt: TGTGCCGCCGGCGGGGGCCTTTACTACGAGCAGTACTTC; cdr3_aa: CAAGGGLYYEQYF
v_call: TRBV5-1; cdr3_length: 16; clone_size: once; d_call: TRBD2; j_call: TRBJ2-3; cdr3_nt: TGCGCCAGCAGCCCTGGACTAGCGGGTAGTGTAGATACGCAGTATTTT; cdr3_aa: CASSPGLAGSVDTQYF
v_call: TRBV6-1; cdr3_length: 14; clone_size: NA; d_call: TRBD1; j_call: TRBJ2-2; cdr3_nt: TGTGCCAGCAGGAAGACAGGGGCCACCGGGGAGCTGTTTTTT; cdr3_aa: CASRKTGATGELFF
v_call: TRBV30; cdr3_length: 13; clone_size: NA; d_call: NA; j_call: TRBJ1-2; cdr3_nt: TGTGCCTGGAGACAGGGAAGGAACTATGGCTACACCTTC; cdr3_aa: CAWRQGRNYGYTF
v_call: TRBV21-1; cdr3_length: 15; clone_size: NA; d_call: NA; j_call: TRBJ2-7; cdr3_nt: TGTGCCAGCAGCAAAGATGGGACGGATCTATACGAGCAGTACTTC; cdr3_aa: CASSKDGTDLYEQYF
v_call: TRBV20-1; cdr3_length: 10; clone_size: NA; d_call: NA; j_call: TRBJ2-1; cdr3_nt: TGCAGTGCTAGTGACCATGAGCAGTTCTTC; cdr3_aa: CSASDHEQFF
v_call: TRBV7-2; cdr3_length: 13; clone_size: NA; d_call: NA; j_call: TRBJ2-3; cdr3_nt: TGTGCCAGCAGCCAGGGGCAGACAGATACGCAGTATTTT; cdr3_aa: CASSQGQTDTQYF
v_call: TRBV6-1; cdr3_length: 17; clone_size: once; d_call: TRBD2; j_call: TRBJ2-1; cdr3_nt: TGTGCCAGCAGTGGGACTAGCGGGAGGGCGGGTTACAATGAGCAGTTCTTC; cdr3_aa: CASSGTSGRAGYNEQFF
v_call: TRBV7-2; cdr3_length: 15; clone_size: NA; d_call: NA; j_call: TRBJ2-5; cdr3_nt: TGTGCCAGCAGCCCGCGTACGGCATTTCAAGAGACCCAGTACTTC; cdr3_aa: CASSPRTAFQETQYF
v_call: TRBV7-2; cdr3_length: 14; clone_size: NA; d_call: NA; j_call: TRBJ1-5; cdr3_nt: TGTGCCAGCAGTAGTCAACAGGGCCCGCAGCCCCAGCATTTT; cdr3_aa: CASSSQQGPQPQHF
v_call: TRBV6-1; cdr3_length: 14; clone_size: NA; d_call: NA; j_call: TRBJ2-3; cdr3_nt: TGTGCCAGCAGTGAATACAGGGTAACAGATACGCAGTATTTT; cdr3_aa: CASSEYRVTDTQYF
v_call: TRBV27; cdr3_length: 16; clone_size: NA; d_call: TRBD2; j_call: TRBJ2-7; cdr3_nt: TGTGCCAGCAGTTTAGGTGGCGGGGGTCTCTCCTACGAGCAGTACTTC; cdr3_aa: CASSLGGGGLSYEQYF
v_call: TRBV5-6; cdr3_length: 16; clone_size: NA; d_call: TRBD2; j_call: TRBJ2-2; cdr3_nt: TGTGCCAGCAGCTCCTTAAGGACTAGGGGATCCGGGGAGCTGTTTTTT; cdr3_aa: CASSSLRTRGSGELFF
v_call: TRBV13; cdr3_length: 13; clone_size: NA; d_call: NA; j_call: TRBJ2-1; cdr3_nt: TGTGCCAGCAGCTCCCCCTCCTACAATGAGCAGTTCTTC; cdr3_aa: CASSSPSYNEQFF
v_call: TRBV29-1; cdr3_length: 15; clone_size: NA; d_call: NA; j_call: TRBJ2-7; cdr3_nt: TGCAGCGTTGAAGATAGCGAGGGGTCAGCCTACGAGCAGTACTTC; cdr3_aa: CSVEDSEGSAYEQYF
v_call: TRBV5-1; cdr3_length: 16; clone_size: NA; d_call: NA; j_call: TRBJ1-3; cdr3_nt: TGCGCCAGCAGCTTGGAATCAGACAGCTCTGGAAACACCATATATTTT; cdr3_aa: CASSLESDSSGNTIYF
v_call: TRBV7-2; cdr3_length: 15; clone_size: NA; d_call: TRBD1; j_call: TRBJ1-4; cdr3_nt: TGTGCCAGCAGCTTAGGCGACAGGGTTGGGGAAAAACTGTTTTTT; cdr3_aa: CASSLGDRVGEKLFF
v_call: TRBV29-1; cdr3_length: 11; clone_size: many; d_call: NA; j_call: TRBJ2-3; cdr3_nt: TGCAGCGTGCTCACTGGCAATACGCAGTATTTT; cdr3_aa: CSVLTGNTQYF
v_call: TRBV18; cdr3_length: 14; clone_size: NA; d_call: NA; j_call: TRBJ1-1; cdr3_nt: TGTGCCAGCTCCAAGACAGCAACTGAAGGGGAAGCTTTCTTT; cdr3_aa: CASSKTATEGEAFF
v_call: TRBV28; cdr3_length: 14; clone_size: NA; d_call: NA; j_call: TRBJ1-5; cdr3_nt: TGTGCCAGCAGTAGAGATCTCAGCAATCAGCCCCAGCATTTT; cdr3_aa: CASSRDLSNQPQHF
v_call: TRBV10-3; cdr3_length: 14; clone_size: NA; d_call: TRBD2; j_call: TRBJ2-7; cdr3_nt: TGTGCCATCAGTGGGGGCGGGAGTACCCACGAGCAGTACTTC; cdr3_aa: CAISGGGSTHEQYF
v_call: TRBV4-1; cdr3_length: 15; clone_size: once; d_call: TRBD2; j_call: TRBJ2-7; cdr3_nt: TGCGCCAGCAGCCATCTAGCGGGAGGTACGTACGAGCAGTACTTC; cdr3_aa: CASSHLAGGTYEQYF
v_call: TRBV4-2; cdr3_length: 16; clone_size: many; d_call: TRBD2; j_call: TRBJ2-2; cdr3_nt: TGTGCCAGCAGCCAGGGAAGCGGGAGCCTCGCCGGGGAGCTGTTTTTT; cdr3_aa: CASSQGSGSLAGELFF
v_call: TRBV30; cdr3_length: 14; clone_size: NA; d_call: NA; j_call: TRBJ2-3; cdr3_nt: TGTGCCTGGAGTGACGGCACTTCCCAAGATACGCAGTATTTT; cdr3_aa: CAWSDGTSQDTQYF